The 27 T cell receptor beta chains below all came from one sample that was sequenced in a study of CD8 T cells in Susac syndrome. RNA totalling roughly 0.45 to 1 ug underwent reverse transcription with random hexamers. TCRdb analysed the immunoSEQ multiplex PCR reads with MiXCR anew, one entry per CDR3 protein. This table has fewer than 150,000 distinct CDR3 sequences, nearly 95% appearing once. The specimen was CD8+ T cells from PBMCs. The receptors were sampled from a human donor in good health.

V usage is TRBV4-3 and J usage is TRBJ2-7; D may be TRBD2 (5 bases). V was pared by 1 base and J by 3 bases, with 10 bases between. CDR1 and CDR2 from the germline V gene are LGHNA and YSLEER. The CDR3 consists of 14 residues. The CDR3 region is CASSQVLEGYEQYF. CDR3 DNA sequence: TGCGCCAGCAGCCAAGTTCTAGAGGGCTACGAGCAGTACTTC.

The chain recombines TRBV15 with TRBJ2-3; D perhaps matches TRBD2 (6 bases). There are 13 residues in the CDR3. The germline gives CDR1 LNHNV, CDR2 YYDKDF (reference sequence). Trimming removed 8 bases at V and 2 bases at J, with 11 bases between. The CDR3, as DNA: TGTGCCACCTCAGGAGGGGCCACAGATACGCAGTATTTT. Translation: CATSGGATDTQYF.

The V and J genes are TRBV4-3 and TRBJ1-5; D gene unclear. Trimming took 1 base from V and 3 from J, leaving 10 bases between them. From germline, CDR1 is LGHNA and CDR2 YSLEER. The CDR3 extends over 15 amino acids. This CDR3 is CASSQVWGANQPQHF. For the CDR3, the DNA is TGCGCCAGCAGCCAAGTATGGGGTGCCAATCAGCCCCAGCATTTT.

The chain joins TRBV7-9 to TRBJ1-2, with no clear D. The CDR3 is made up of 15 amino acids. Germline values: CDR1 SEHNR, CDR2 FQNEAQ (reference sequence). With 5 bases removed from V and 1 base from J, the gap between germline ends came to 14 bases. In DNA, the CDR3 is TGTGCCAGCAGCCCCAACCCCCGCAGTAACTATGGCTACACCTTC. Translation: CASSPNPRSNYGYTF.

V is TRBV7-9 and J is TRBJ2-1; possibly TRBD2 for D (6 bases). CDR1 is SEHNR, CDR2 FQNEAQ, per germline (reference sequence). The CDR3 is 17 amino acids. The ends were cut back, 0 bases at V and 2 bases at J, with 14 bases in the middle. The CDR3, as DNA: TGTGCCAGCAGCTTAGCGGGTCTGGCGGGACCCTACAATGAGCAGTTCTTC. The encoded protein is CASSLAGLAGPYNEQFF.

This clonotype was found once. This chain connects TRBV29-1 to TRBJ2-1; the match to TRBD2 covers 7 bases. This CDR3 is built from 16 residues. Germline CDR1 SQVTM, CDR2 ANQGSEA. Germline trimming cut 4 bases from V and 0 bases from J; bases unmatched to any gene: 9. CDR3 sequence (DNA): TGCAGCGTTGGGATCGGGGGGTTCTACTCCTACAATGAGCAGTTCTTC. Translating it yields CSVGIGGFYSYNEQFF.

CDR3 sequence reads: CASSPTGEPSYEQYF. The CDR3 bases are TGTGCCAGCAGCCCTACAGGGGAACCATCCTACGAGCAGTACTTC. The chain couples TRBV7-9 to TRBJ2-7; 7 bases line up with TRBD1. Trimming cost V 5 bases and J 1 base; bases outside gene matches: 8. This CDR3 contains 15 residues. Germline CDR1 is SEHNR and CDR2 is FQNEAQ (reference sequence). Supplemented by reference TRBV7-9 and TRBJ2-7, the full variable domain reads DTGVSQNPRHKITKRGQNVTFRCDPISEHNRLYWYRQTLGQGPEFLTYFQNEAQLEKSRLLSDRFSAERPKGSFSTLEIQRTEQGDSAMYLCASSPTGEPSYEQYFGPGTRLTVT.

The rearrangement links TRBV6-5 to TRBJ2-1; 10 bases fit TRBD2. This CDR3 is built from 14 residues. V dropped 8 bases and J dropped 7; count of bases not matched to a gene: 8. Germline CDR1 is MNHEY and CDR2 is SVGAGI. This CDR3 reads CASDLAGARNEQFF. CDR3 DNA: TGTGCCAGCGACCTAGCGGGGGCCCGGAATGAGCAGTTCTTC.

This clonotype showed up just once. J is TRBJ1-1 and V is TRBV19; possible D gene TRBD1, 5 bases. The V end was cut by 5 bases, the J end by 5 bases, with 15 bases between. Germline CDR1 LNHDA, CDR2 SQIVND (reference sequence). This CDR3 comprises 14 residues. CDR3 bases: TGTGCCAGTAGTCTAACGGGACTTTTTACTGAAGCTTTCTTT. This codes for CASSLTGLFTEAFF.

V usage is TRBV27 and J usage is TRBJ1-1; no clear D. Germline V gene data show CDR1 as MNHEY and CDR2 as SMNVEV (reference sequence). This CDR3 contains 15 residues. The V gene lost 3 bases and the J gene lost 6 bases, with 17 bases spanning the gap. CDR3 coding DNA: TGTGCCAGCAGTTTTTCTACAGACGTCGGGTCTGAAGCTTTCTTT. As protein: CASSFSTDVGSEAFF.

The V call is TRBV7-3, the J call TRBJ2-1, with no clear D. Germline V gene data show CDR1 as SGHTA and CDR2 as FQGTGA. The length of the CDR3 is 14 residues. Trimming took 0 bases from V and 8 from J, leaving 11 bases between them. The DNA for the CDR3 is TGTGCCAGCAGCTTAACTAGCCTACTGGATGAGCAGTTCTTC. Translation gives CASSLTSLLDEQFF.

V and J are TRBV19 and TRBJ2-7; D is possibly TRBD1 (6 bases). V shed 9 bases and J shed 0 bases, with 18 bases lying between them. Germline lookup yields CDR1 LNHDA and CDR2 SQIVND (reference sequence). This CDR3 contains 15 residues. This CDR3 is CASRFNADSSYEQYF. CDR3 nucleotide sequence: TGTGCCAGCCGATTTAACGCGGACAGCTCCTACGAGCAGTACTTC.

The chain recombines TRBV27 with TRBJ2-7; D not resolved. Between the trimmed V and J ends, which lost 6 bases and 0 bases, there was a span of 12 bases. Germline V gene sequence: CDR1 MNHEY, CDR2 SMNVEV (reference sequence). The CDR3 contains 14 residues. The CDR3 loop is CASRGSPPSYEQYF. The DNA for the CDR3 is TGTGCCAGCAGGGGAAGCCCTCCCTCCTACGAGCAGTACTTC.

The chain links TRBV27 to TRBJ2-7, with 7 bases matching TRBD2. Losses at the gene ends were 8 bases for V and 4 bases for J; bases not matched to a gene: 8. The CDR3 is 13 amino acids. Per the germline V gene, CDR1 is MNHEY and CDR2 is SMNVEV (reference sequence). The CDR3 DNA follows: TGTGCCAGCGGGTGGGTAGCGGGTTACGAGCAGTACTTC. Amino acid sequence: CASGWVAGYEQYF.

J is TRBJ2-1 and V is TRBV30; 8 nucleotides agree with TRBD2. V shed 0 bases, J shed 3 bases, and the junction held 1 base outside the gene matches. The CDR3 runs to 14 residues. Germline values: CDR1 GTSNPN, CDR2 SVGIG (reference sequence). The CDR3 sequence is CAWSVLAVYNEQFF. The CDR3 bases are TGTGCCTGGAGTGTACTAGCGGTCTACAATGAGCAGTTCTTC.

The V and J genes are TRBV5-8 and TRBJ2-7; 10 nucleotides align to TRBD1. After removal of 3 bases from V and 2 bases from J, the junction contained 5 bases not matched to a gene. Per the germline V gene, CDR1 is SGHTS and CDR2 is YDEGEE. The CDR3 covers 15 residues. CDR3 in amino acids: CASSSFGTGAYEQYF. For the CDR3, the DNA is TGTGCCAGCAGCTCCTTTGGGACAGGGGCCTACGAGCAGTACTTC.

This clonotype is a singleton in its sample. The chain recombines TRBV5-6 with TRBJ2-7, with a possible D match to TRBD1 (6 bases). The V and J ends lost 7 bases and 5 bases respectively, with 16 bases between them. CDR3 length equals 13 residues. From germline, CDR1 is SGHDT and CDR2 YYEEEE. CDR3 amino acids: CASSDTGSHEQYF. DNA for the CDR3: TGTGCCAGCTCCGACACAGGGTCCCACGAGCAGTACTTC. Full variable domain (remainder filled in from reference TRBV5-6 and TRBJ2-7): DAGVTQSPTHLIKTRGQQVTLRCSPKSGHDTVSWYQQALGQGPQFIFQYYEEEERQRGNFPDRFSGHQFPNYSSELNVNALLLGDSALYLCASSDTGSHEQYFGPGTRLTVT.

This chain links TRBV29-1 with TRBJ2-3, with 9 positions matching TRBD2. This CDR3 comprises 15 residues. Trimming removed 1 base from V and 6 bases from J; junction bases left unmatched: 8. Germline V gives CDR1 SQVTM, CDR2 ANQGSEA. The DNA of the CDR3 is TGCAGCGTTGAAGTCGCAATAGCGGGAGATGATACGCAGTATTTT. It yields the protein CSVEVAIAGDDTQYF.

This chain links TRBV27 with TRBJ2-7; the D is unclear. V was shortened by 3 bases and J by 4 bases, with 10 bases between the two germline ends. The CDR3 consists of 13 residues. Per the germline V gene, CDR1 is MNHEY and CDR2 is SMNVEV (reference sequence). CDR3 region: CASSLSADYEQYF. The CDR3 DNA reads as TGTGCCAGCAGTTTGAGCGCCGATTACGAGCAGTACTTC.

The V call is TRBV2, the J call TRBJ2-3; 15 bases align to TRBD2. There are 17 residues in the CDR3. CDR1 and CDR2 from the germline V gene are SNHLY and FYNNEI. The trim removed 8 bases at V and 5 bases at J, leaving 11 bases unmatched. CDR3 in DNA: TGTGCCAGCGACGGACTAGCGGGAGGGGCGGGTAGAGATACGCAGTATTTT. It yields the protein CASDGLAGGAGRDTQYF.

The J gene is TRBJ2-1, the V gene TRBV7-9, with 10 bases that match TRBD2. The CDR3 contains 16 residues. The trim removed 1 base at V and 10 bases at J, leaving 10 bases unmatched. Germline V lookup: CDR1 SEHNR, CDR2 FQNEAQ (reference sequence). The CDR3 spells CASSLVGTSVINEQFF. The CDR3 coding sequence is TGTGCCAGCAGCTTAGTGGGGACTAGCGTGATTAACGAGCAGTTCTTC.

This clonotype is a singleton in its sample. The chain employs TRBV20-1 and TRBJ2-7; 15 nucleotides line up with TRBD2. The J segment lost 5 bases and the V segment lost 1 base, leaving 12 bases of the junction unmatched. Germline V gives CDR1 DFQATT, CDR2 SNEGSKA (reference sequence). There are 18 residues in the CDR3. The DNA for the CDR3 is TGCAGTGCTAGAGGTAGGACTAGCGGGAGGGCCACCTCAGACGAGCAGTACTTC. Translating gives CSARGRTSGRATSDEQYF.

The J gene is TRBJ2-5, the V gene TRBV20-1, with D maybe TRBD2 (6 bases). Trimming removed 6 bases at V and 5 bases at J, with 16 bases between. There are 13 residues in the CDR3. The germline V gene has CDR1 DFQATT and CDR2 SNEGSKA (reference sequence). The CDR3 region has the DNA TGCAGTGCCAACGGGGGACTCTCGGAGACCCAGTACTTC. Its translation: CSANGGLSETQYF.

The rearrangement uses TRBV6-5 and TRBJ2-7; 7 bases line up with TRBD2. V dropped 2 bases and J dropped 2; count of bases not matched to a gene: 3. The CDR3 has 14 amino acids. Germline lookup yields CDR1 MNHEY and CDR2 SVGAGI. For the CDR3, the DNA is TGTGCCAGCAGTTACGTGGGAGGGACCTACGAGCAGTACTTC. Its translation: CASSYVGGTYEQYF.

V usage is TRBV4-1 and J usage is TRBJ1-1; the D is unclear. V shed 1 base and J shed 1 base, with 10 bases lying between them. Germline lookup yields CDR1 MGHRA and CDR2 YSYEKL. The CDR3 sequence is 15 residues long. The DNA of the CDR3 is TGCGCCAGCAGCCAAGTTCTGGGAGCGAACACTGAAGCTTTCTTT. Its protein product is CASSQVLGANTEAFF.

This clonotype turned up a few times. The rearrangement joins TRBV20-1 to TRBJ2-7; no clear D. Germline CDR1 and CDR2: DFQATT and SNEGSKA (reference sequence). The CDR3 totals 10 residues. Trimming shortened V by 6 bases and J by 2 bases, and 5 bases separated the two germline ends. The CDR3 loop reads CSAGTYEQYF. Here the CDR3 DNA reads TGCAGTGCCGGCACCTACGAGCAGTACTTC.

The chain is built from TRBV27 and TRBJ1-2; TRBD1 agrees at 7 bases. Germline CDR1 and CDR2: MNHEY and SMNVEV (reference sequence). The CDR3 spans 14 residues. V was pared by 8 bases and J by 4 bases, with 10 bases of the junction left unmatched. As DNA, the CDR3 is TGTGCCAGCGGACCGGGACAGCAGCTCTATGGCTACACCTTC. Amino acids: CASGPGQQLYGYTF.